The source of this T cell receptor (beta chain) is a study of blood T cell repertoires in COVID-19. Per germline, CDR1 LGHNA and CDR2 YNFKEQ. The CDR3 spans 14 residues. V was pared by 1 base and J by 1 base, with 7 bases between. Original data processing: By means of reference gene primer amplification, nucleated cell counts were estimated. Data came from immunoSEQ multiplex PCR; TCRdb stores just in-frame clones and leaves some out. Clonal size and the V and J genes are those of that table, whereas D and trimming came from the DNA. This sample has about 140,000 clones; 80% to 85% occur once, and the top ten carry 3.5% to 4.5%.

The V gene is TRBV4-2, the J gene TRBJ1-1; a weak D match, TRBD1 (5 bases). Sequencing was done on a sample of peripheral blood. The clonotype was recovered from a woman in her sixties or seventies with acute or convalescent COVID-19. The CDR3 DNA reads as TGTGCCAGCAGCCAAGGACAGCAGAACACTGAAGCTTTCTTT. Amino acids: CASSQGQQNTEAFF.